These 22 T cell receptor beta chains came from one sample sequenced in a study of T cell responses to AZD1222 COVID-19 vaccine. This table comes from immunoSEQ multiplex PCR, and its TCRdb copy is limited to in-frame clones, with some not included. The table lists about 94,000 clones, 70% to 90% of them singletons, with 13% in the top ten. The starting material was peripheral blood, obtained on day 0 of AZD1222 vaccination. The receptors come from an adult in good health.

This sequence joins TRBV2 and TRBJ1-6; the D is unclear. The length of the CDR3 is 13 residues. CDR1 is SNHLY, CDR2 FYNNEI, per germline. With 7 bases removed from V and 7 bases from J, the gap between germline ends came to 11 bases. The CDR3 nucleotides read TGTGCCAGCACCGACTTACCCAATTCACCCCTCCACTTT. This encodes CASTDLPNSPLHF.

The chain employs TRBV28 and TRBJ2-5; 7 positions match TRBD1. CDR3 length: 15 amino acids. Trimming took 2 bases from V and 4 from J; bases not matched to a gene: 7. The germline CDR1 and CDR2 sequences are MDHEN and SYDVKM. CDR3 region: CASSLPTGDGETQYF. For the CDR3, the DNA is TGTGCCAGCAGTTTACCCACAGGGGACGGAGAGACCCAGTACTTC.

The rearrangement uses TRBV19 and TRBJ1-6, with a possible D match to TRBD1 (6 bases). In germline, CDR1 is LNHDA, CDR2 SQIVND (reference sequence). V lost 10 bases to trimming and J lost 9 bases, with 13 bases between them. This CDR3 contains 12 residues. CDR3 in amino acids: CATRDTRSPLHF. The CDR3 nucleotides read TGTGCCACCCGGGACACTCGTTCACCCCTCCACTTT.

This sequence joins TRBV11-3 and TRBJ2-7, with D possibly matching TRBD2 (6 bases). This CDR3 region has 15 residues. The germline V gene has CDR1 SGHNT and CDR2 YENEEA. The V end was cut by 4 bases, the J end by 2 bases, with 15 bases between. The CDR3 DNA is TGTGCCAGCAGCTCTCGCGCGGGGCCCGCCTACGAGCAGTACTTC. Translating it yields CASSSRAGPAYEQYF.

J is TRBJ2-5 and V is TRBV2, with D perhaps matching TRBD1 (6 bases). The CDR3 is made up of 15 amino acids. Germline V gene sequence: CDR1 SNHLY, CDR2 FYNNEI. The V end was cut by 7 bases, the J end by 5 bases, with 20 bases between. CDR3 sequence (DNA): TGTGCCAGCATAAGGACAGACCCAACCGTGGAGACCCAGTACTTC. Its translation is CASIRTDPTVETQYF.

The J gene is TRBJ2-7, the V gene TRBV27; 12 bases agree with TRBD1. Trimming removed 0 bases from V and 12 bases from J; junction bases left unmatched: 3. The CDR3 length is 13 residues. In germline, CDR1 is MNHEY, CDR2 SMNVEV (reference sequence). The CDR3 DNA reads TGTGCCAGCAGTTTATCGGGACAGGGGGCGGGGTACTTC. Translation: CASSLSGQGAGYF.

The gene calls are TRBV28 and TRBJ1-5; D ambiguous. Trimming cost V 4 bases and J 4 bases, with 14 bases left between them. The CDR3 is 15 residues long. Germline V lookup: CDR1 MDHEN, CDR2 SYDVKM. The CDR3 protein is CASSSFRGGNQPQHF. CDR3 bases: TGTGCCAGCAGTTCGTTCCGGGGAGGGAATCAGCCCCAGCATTTT. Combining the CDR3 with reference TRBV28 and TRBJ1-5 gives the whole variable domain DVKVTQSSRYLVKRTGEKVFLECVQDMDHENMFWYRQDPGLGLRLIYFSYDVKMKEKGDIPEGYSVSREKKERFSLILESASTNQTSMYLCASSSFRGGNQPQHFGDGTRLSIL.

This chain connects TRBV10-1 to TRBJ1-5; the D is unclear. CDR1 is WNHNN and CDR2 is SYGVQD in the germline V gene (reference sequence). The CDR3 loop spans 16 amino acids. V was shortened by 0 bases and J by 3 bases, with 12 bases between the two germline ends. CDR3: CASSESVGRLNQPQHF. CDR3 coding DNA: TGCGCCAGCAGTGAGTCGGTTGGCAGGCTCAATCAGCCCCAGCATTTT.

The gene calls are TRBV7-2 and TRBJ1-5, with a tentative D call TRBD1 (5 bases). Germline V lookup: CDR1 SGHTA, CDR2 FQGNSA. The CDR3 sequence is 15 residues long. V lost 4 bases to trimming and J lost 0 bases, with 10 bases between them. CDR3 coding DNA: TGTGCCAGCAGCTCCACTCAGGGTAGCAATCAGCCCCAGCATTTT. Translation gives CASSSTQGSNQPQHF. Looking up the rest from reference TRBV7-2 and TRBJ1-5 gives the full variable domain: GAGVSQSPSNKVTEKGKDVELRCDPISGHTALYWYRQSLGQGLEFLIYFQGNSAPDKSGLPSDRFSAERTGGSVSTLTIQRTQQEDSAVYLCASSSTQGSNQPQHFGDGTRLSIL.

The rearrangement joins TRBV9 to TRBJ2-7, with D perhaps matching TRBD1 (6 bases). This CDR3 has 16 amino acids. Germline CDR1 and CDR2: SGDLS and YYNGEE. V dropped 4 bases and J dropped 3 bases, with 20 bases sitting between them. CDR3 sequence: CASSPKGPGHNYEQYF. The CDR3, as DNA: TGTGCCAGCAGCCCAAAGGGCCCGGGACATAACTACGAGCAGTACTTC.

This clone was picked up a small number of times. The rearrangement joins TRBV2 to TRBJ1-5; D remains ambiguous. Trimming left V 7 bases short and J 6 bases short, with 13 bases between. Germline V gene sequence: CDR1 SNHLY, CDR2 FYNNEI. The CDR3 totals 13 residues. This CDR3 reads CASNQSPGQPQHF. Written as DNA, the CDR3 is TGTGCCAGCAATCAGTCTCCCGGTCAGCCCCAGCATTTT.

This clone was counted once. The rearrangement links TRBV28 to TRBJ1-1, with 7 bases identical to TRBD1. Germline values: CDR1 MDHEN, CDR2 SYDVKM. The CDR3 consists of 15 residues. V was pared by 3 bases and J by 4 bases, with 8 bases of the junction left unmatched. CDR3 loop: CASSLPRGTATEAFF. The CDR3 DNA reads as TGTGCCAGCAGTTTGCCCCGCGGGACAGCCACTGAAGCTTTCTTT.

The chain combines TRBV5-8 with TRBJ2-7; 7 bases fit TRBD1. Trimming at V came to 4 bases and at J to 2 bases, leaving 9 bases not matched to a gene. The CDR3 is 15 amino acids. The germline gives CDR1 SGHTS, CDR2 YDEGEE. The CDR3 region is CASSPLGDSPYEQYF. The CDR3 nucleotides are TGTGCCAGCAGCCCACTTGGGGACAGTCCCTACGAGCAGTACTTC.

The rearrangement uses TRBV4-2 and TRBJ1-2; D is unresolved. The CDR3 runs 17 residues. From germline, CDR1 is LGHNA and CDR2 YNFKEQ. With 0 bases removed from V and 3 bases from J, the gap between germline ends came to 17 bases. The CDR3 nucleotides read TGTGCCAGCAGCCAAGAGTTCGGCCGCCCAAGGGACTATGGCTACACCTTC. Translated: CASSQEFGRPRDYGYTF.

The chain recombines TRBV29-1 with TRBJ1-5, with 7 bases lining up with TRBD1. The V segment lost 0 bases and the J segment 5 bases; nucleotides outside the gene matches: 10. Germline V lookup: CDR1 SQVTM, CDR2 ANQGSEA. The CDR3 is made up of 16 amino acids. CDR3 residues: CSVEDPSGGVDQPQHF. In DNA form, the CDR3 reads TGCAGCGTTGAAGATCCATCAGGGGGAGTTGATCAGCCCCAGCATTTT.

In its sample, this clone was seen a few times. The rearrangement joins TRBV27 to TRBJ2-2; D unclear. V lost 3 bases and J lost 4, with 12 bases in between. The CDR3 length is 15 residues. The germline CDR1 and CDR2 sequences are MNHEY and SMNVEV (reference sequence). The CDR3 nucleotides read TGTGCCAGCAGTTTCCCAGTCGACGGCACCGGGGAGCTGTTTTTT. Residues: CASSFPVDGTGELFF.

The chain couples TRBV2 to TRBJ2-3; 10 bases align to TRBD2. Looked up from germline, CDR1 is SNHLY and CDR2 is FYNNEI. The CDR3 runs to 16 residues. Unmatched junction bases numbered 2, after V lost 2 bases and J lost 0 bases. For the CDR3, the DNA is TGTGCCAGCAGTGAACTAGCGGGGGCCAGCACAGATACGCAGTATTTT. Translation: CASSELAGASTDTQYF.

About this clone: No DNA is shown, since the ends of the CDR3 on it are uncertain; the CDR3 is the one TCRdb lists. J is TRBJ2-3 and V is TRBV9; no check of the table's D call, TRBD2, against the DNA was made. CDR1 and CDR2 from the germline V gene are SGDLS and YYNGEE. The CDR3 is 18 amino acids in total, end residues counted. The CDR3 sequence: CASSVALRQRGATDTQYF.

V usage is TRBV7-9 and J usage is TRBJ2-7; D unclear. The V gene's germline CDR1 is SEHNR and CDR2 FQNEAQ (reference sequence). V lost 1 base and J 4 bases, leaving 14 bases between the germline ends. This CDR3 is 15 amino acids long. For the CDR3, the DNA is TGTGCCAGCAGCTTAGTCGGACCTCAGACTTACGAGCAGTACTTC. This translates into CASSLVGPQTYEQYF.

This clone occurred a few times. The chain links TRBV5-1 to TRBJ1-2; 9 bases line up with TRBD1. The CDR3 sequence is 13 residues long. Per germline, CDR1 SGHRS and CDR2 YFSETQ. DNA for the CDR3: TGCCCCCAAGGGGGACAGGGCCCCTATGGCTACACCTTC. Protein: CPQGGQGPYGYTF.

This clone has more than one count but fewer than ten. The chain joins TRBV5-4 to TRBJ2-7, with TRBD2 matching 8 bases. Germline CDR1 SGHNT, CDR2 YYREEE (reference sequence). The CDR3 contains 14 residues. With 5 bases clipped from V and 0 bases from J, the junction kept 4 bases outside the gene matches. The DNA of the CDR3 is TGTGCCAGCAGGAACGCGGGGGGCTCCTACGAGCAGTACTTC. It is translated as CASRNAGGSYEQYF.

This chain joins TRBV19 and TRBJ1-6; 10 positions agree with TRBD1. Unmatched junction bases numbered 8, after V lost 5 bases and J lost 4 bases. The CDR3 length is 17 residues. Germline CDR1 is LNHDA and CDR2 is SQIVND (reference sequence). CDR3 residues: CASSPNRDRGYNSPLHF. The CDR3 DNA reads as TGTGCCAGTAGTCCGAACCGGGACAGGGGATATAATTCACCCCTCCACTTT.